The rows below give T cell receptor beta chains drawn from one sample of a study of shared clonotypes between healthy human individuals. Measured with immunoSEQ multiplex PCR; TCRdb has only the in-frame clones, and not every one. This table holds about 820,000 clones, almost 95% found once. Sequencing was performed on naive CD8+ T cells sorted from blood. The receptors were sampled from a man aged 25-45 years in good health. Both conserved end residues are part of each CDR3. The D gene is left open where the match is weak. The size field is filled for only some rows; it gives once, few, many or a size class.

TRBJ2-1	-	TRBV11-3	TRBD2	CASSLDPTSGSGDEQFF	TGTGCCAGCAGCTTAGACCCTACTAGCGGGAGCGGCGATGAGCAGTTCTTC
TRBJ2-7	-	TRBV7-6	-	CASSPGTWGYEQYF	TGTGCCAGCAGTCCCGGCACTTGGGGTTACGAGCAGTACTTC
TRBJ2-7	once	TRBV28	TRBD2	CASSFRGGRVHEQYF	TGTGCCAGCAGTTTTAGAGGCGGGAGGGTCCACGAGCAGTACTTC
TRBJ1-1	-	TRBV19	TRBD1	CASSSWDSNTEAFF	TGTGCCAGTAGTAGTTGGGACAGCAACACTGAAGCTTTCTTT
TRBJ1-5	-	TRBV5-6	-	CASSLGGIFSNQPQHF	TGTGCCAGCAGCTTGGGGGGGATCTTTAGCAATCAGCCCCAGCATTTT
TRBJ2-7	-	TRBV27	-	CASSLLSLAHEQYF	TGTGCCAGCAGTTTATTGTCGCTAGCGCACGAGCAGTACTTC
TRBJ2-7	-	TRBV27	-	CASSPLSGALHAYF	TGTGCCAGCTCCCCTCTGTCGGGGGCCCTACACGCGTACTTC
TRBJ2-5	-	TRBV14	TRBD2	CASSHVAGVGQETQYF	TGTGCCAGCAGTCACGTAGCGGGAGTGGGACAAGAGACCCAGTACTTC
TRBJ2-2	-	TRBV11-2	-	CASSHTGTSGTGELFF	TGTGCCAGCAGCCACACCGGGACCAGCGGGACCGGGGAGCTGTTTTTT
TRBJ2-4	-	TRBV9	-	CASSGGQKNIQYF	TGTGCCAGCAGCGGCGGACAGAAAAACATTCAGTACTTC
TRBJ2-2	-	TRBV7-2	TRBD2	CASSLVAGGGTGELFF	TGTGCCAGCAGCTTAGTAGCGGGAGGGGGAACCGGGGAGCTGTTTTTT
TRBJ1-3	once	TRBV15	-	CATSPEGNTIYF	TGTGCCACCAGCCCTGAGGGAAACACCATATATTTT
TRBJ2-2	once	TRBV27	-	CASSFGRPGELFF	TGTGCCAGCAGTTTTGGCCGTCCCGGGGAGCTGTTTTTT
TRBJ1-5	-	TRBV30	TRBD1	CAWTQGGQPQHF	TGTGCCTGGACGCAGGGGGGTCAGCCCCAGCATTTT
TRBJ2-1	once	TRBV7-8	TRBD2	CASSLDRSGSGNEQFF	TGTGCCAGCAGCTTAGATCGTAGCGGGAGCGGGAATGAGCAGTTCTTC
TRBJ2-1	once	TRBV30	-	CAWNPGGDEQFF	TGTGCCTGGAACCCCGGTGGGGATGAGCAGTTCTTC
TRBJ2-7	-	TRBV27	-	CASSLARTPYEQYF	TGTGCCAGCAGTTTAGCAAGAACCCCCTACGAGCAGTACTTC
TRBJ2-2	-	TRBV11-2	-	CASTFIGAPGELFF	TGTGCCAGCACCTTTATCGGGGCCCCCGGGGAGCTGTTTTTT
TRBJ2-2	-	TRBV7-6	-	CASSSPPSVEELFF	TGTGCCAGCAGCTCCCCCCCTTCGGTGGAGGAGCTGTTTTTT
TRBJ2-3	once	TRBV19	TRBD1	CASSIGTGFVNTQYF	TGTGCCAGTAGTATCGGGACAGGGTTCGTGAATACGCAGTATTTT
TRBJ2-7	-	TRBV14	TRBD2	CASSQAPRLAGGRYEQYF	TGTGCCAGCAGCCAAGCTCCTCGGTTAGCGGGAGGGAGATACGAGCAGTACTTC
TRBJ2-1	-	TRBV27	TRBD2	CASSLGLAGDNEQFF	TGTGCCAGCAGTCTCGGACTAGCGGGGGATAATGAGCAGTTCTTC
TRBJ2-7	-	TRBV5-1	TRBD1	CASSQGQISYEQYF	TGCGCCAGCAGCCAGGGACAGATTTCCTACGAGCAGTACTTC
TRBJ2-1	-	TRBV28	TRBD2	CASSELAGSPNEQFF	TGTGCCAGCAGTGAACTAGCGGGATCTCCCAATGAGCAGTTCTTC
TRBJ2-3	-	TRBV9	-	CASSVAQFPDTQYF	TGTGCCAGCAGCGTAGCCCAGTTCCCAGATACGCAGTATTTT
TRBJ1-4	-	TRBV6-1	-	CASSVRGYNEKLFF	TGTGCCAGCAGTGTACGAGGGTATAATGAAAAACTGTTTTTT